These 32 T cell receptor beta chains were all obtained from the same sample, sequenced in a study of spatial heterogeneity in lung cancer. From the 5' RACE reads, TCRdb called clonotypes with MiXCR, one entry per CDR3 protein. The sample contains about 38,000 distinct CDR3 sequences, 6.5% to 9.5% of which appear only once. The time point was: sample taken at primary tumor resection. The sequenced sample was PBMCs, obtained at surgery. The source of these receptors is a male donor with early-stage non-small cell lung cancer.

Ten or more counts support this clonotype. The genes are TRBV24-1 and TRBJ2-3, with 7 bases that match TRBD2. After removal of 4 bases from V and 3 bases from J, the junction contained 9 bases not matched to a gene. The CDR3 loop spans 16 amino acids. Germline V lookup: CDR1 KGHDR, CDR2 SFDVKD. In nucleotides, the CDR3 is TGTGCCACCAGTGACCCGGGCCAGCGGGGTACAGATACGCAGTATTTT. It yields the protein CATSDPGQRGTDTQYF.

The sample holds many counts of this clonotype. The rearrangement uses TRBV5-4 and TRBJ1-2, with no clear D. The CDR3 contains 15 residues. The V gene lost 0 bases and the J gene lost 1 base, with 10 bases spanning the gap. Germline V gene lookup returns CDR1 SGHNT and CDR2 YYREEE (reference sequence). The CDR3 reads CASSLEPAVNYGYTF. DNA of the CDR3: TGTGCCAGCAGCTTGGAACCTGCAGTTAACTATGGCTACACCTTC.

This clonotype came up a few times. The chain recombines TRBV7-2 with TRBJ1-2; 7 nucleotides align to TRBD1. CDR1 and CDR2 (germline): SGHTA, FQGNSA. Trimming cost V 4 bases and J 5 bases; bases outside gene matches: 4. This CDR3 is built from 13 residues. Written as DNA, the CDR3 is TGTGCCAGCAGCTCCGGGACAGCATATGGCTACACCTTC. Protein product: CASSSGTAYGYTF.

This clonotype was observed a few times. CDR3: CASSQDGPNTGELFF. The DNA for the CDR3 is TGTGCCAGCAGCCAGGACGGTCCGAACACCGGGGAGCTGTTTTTT. The chain has TRBV5-6 and TRBJ2-2; D unclear. Deletions cut 4 bases from V and 0 bases from J, with 10 bases between. CDR1 is SGHDT, CDR2 YYEEEE, per germline. This CDR3 has 15 residues.

This chain links TRBV5-4 with TRBJ1-2; the match to TRBD1 covers 12 bases. The V gene end was trimmed by 4 bases and the J gene end by 4 bases; junction bases not matched to a gene: 5. The germline CDR1 and CDR2 sequences are SGHNT and YYREEE (reference sequence). The CDR3 length is 15 residues. The CDR3 nucleotides read TGTGCCAGCAGCACCGGGACAGGGGGCAGCTATGGCTACACCTTC. The encoded protein is CASSTGTGGSYGYTF.

A remark on this clonotype: Being one base from a much bigger clone, this may be a read error. The V and J genes are TRBV29-1 and TRBJ2-1; possible D gene TRBD2, 5 bases. Looked up from germline, CDR1 is SQVTM and CDR2 is ANQGSEA. This CDR3 spans 14 amino acids. Between the trimmed V and J ends, which lost 7 bases and 2 bases, there was a span of 15 bases. CDR3 nucleotide sequence: TGCAGCGGCGAACGGGGTGGGCCCTACAATGAGCAGTTCTTC. Amino acid sequence: CSGERGGPYNEQFF.

This clonotype turned up a few times. The rearrangement uses TRBV5-1 and TRBJ2-5; 9 bases map to TRBD2. Germline CDR1 and CDR2: SGHRS and YFSETQ. V lost 4 bases and J lost 5; bases outside the gene matches: 6. The CDR3 extends over 14 amino acids. Here the CDR3 reads CASSTPSGTETQYF. The CDR3, as DNA: TGCGCCAGCAGCACCCCTAGCGGGACGGAGACCCAGTACTTC.

The sample holds many counts of this clonotype. This sequence joins TRBV7-9 and TRBJ1-1; D is undetermined. Trimming took off 4 bases at V and 2 bases at J, with 8 bases between the two ends. CDR1 and CDR2 from the germline V gene are SEHNR and FQNEAQ (reference sequence). The CDR3 has 13 amino acids. The CDR3 protein is CASSSTVNTEAFF. The CDR3 DNA sequence: TGTGCCAGCAGCTCGACGGTAAACACTGAAGCTTTCTTT.

The chain joins TRBV6-2 or TRBV6-3 to TRBJ2-5; D remains ambiguous. The length of the CDR3 is 18 residues. Germline CDR1 reads MNHEY; CDR2 reads SVGEGT. Trimming removed 2 bases from V and 0 bases from J, with 19 bases in between. CDR3 nucleotide sequence: TGTGCCAGCAGTTACAATCCCCTTAAGGAGACGTACCAAGAGACCCAGTACTTC. Its translation is CASSYNPLKETYQETQYF.

This chain links TRBV24-1 with TRBJ2-5; D is unclear. CDR1 and CDR2 (germline): KGHDR, SFDVKD. The CDR3 sequence is 13 residues long. V was pared by 4 bases and J by 6 bases, with 11 bases between. The CDR3 DNA follows: TGTGCCACCAGTGACTCAACTATGAAGACCCAGTACTTC. Amino acids: CATSDSTMKTQYF.

This clonotype was seen a few times. The V call is TRBV6-1, the J call TRBJ2-1; 12 bases map to TRBD2. The CDR3 runs to 15 residues. V dropped 2 bases and J dropped 4; count of bases not matched to a gene: 0. Germline values: CDR1 MNHNS, CDR2 SASEGT. CDR3 DNA: TGTGCCAGCAGTGAACTAGCGGGGGGGTACAATGAGCAGTTCTTC. It encodes CASSELAGGYNEQFF.

This clonotype was seen only a few times. The chain uses TRBV30 and TRBJ1-4; D unresolved. V dropped 0 bases and J dropped 6 bases, with 8 bases sitting between them. The V gene's germline CDR1 is GTSNPN and CDR2 SVGIG (reference sequence). The CDR3 is 13 residues long. The CDR3 DNA is TGTGCCTGGAGTGTACACGGGTATGAAAAACTGTTTTTT. Protein product: CAWSVHGYEKLFF.

The rearrangement joins TRBV20-1 to TRBJ2-7; D is undetermined. Germline V lookup: CDR1 DFQATT, CDR2 SNEGSKA (reference sequence). Trimming took off 3 bases at V and 2 bases at J, with 8 bases between the two ends. This CDR3 region has 12 residues. Written as DNA, the CDR3 is TGCAGTGCTAGTTCAGGCGCCTACGAGCAGTACTTC. This sequence encodes CSASSGAYEQYF.

This clonotype was counted many times. The conserved phenylalanine or tryptophan is not found at the CDR3 terminus, so this likely reflects a read error. The DNA is left out, because the CDR3 cannot be placed on it with certainty; the CDR3 is given as TCRdb lists it. V usage is TRBV12-3 or TRBV12-4 and J usage is TRBJ1-1; the table gives TRBD1 as D, unverified against the DNA. The CDR3 spans 10 amino acids, including both terminal residues. This chain's CDR3 is CASSSRDAKD.

This clonotype was recorded at least ten times. The genes are TRBV11-2 and TRBJ2-1; the D gene is possibly TRBD2 (6 bases). Germline V gene lookup returns CDR1 SGHAT and CDR2 FQNNGV. The V end lost 5 bases, the J end lost 1 base, and 9 bases lay between the germline ends. This CDR3 is 14 amino acids long. In DNA form, the CDR3 reads TGTGCCAGCAGCCCGGGACTTTCCTACAATGAGCAGTTCTTC. Amino acids: CASSPGLSYNEQFF.

V gene TRBV11-3 combines with J gene TRBJ2-3, with D tentatively TRBD1 or TRBD2 (5 bases each). The CDR3 covers 15 residues. Germline-derived CDR1 and CDR2 are SGHNT and YENEEA. Trimming stripped 4 bases from V and 0 bases from J, with 11 bases between. CDR3 protein: CASSYGGASTDTQYF. The CDR3 DNA reads TGTGCCAGCAGCTATGGGGGAGCTAGCACAGATACGCAGTATTTT.

This clonotype was observed many times. The rearrangement uses TRBV5-1 and TRBJ1-1; D gene ambiguous. From germline, CDR1 is SGHRS and CDR2 YFSETQ. The CDR3 sequence is 13 residues long. The V gene lost 5 bases and the J gene lost 8 bases, with 16 bases spanning the gap. The CDR3 coding sequence is TGCGCCAGCAGACATAACCGAAAGCCCGAAGCTTTCTTT. Protein product: CASRHNRKPEAFF.

This clonotype came up many times. The chain carries TRBV5-1 and TRBJ2-7; no definite D call. Trimming left V 3 bases short and J 6 bases short, with 10 bases between. Germline V gene lookup returns CDR1 SGHRS and CDR2 YFSETQ. The CDR3 has 12 amino acids. The CDR3 DNA reads as TGCGCCAGCAGCTCGGGCTTAGTCGAGCAGTACGTC. Amino acids: CASSSGLVEQYV.

Ten or more counts support this clonotype. This chain uses TRBV4-3 with TRBJ1-1; 7 positions agree with TRBD1. V lost 0 bases to trimming and J lost 6 bases; unmatched junction nucleotides: 4. The CDR3 consists of 14 residues. CDR1 LGHNA and CDR2 YSLEER come from the germline V gene. Written as DNA, the CDR3 is TGCGCCAGCAGCCAAGATCAGGGGGGACCTGAAGCTTTCTTT. Translated: CASSQDQGGPEAFF.

This clonotype was observed many times. V is TRBV5-5 and J is TRBJ1-2; 9 positions agree with TRBD1. CDR1 SGHKS and CDR2 YYEKEE come from the germline V gene (reference sequence). This CDR3 is built from 15 residues. V gave up 7 bases and J gave up 1 base; unmatched junction bases: 8. The CDR3 coding sequence is TGTGCCAGCGTGTGGGGACAGGGTATTAACTATGGCTACACCTTC. Protein product: CASVWGQGINYGYTF. Drawing the rest from reference TRBV5-5 and TRBJ1-2, the complete variable domain is DAGVTQSPTHLIKTRGQQVTLRCSPISGHKSVSWYQQVLGQGPQFIFQYYEKEERGRGNFPDRFSARQFPNYSSELNVNALLLGDSALYLCASVWGQGINYGYTFGSGTRLTVV.

At least ten counts were recorded for this clonotype. The chain has TRBV5-4 and TRBJ2-6; TRBD1 matches at 7 bases. The germline V gene has CDR1 SGHNT and CDR2 YYREEE (reference sequence). There are 19 residues in the CDR3. V gave up 2 bases and J gave up 0 bases; unmatched junction bases: 11. The chain's CDR3 is CASSFSPGTAYSGANVLTF. The DNA of the CDR3 is TGTGCCAGCAGCTTCAGCCCCGGGACAGCTTACTCTGGGGCCAACGTCCTGACTTTC.

This clonotype was detected ten times or more. This rearrangement joins TRBV6-2 or TRBV6-3 to TRBJ1-1; the D is unclear. CDR1 is MNHEY and CDR2 is SVGEGT in the germline V gene. Trimming shortened V by 2 bases and J by 10 bases, and 17 bases separated the two germline ends. This CDR3 comprises 14 residues. CDR3 residues: CASSYEGGRTGAFF. The CDR3 bases are TGTGCCAGCAGTTACGAGGGCGGGCGGACGGGAGCTTTCTTT.

This clonotype was seen many times. The gene calls are TRBV6-6 and TRBJ2-1; D is uncertain. V gave up 4 bases and J gave up 5 bases, with 6 bases separating them. CDR3 size: 12 residues. Germline lookup yields CDR1 MNHNY and CDR2 SVGAGI (reference sequence). CDR3 region: CASSLPDNEQFF. CDR3 nucleotides: TGTGCCAGCAGTTTACCGGACAATGAGCAGTTCTTC.

This clonotype was detected ten times or more. The chain combines TRBV4-1 with TRBJ2-1; D uncertain. Germline-derived CDR1 and CDR2 are MGHRA and YSYEKL. Between the trimmed V and J ends, which lost 3 bases and 9 bases, there was a span of 21 bases. The CDR3 sequence is 16 residues long. CDR3: CASSHSHYGSPPEQFF. DNA of the CDR3: TGCGCCAGCAGCCATTCTCATTACGGATCTCCGCCTGAGCAGTTCTTC.

This clonotype was detected ten times or more. The V and J genes are TRBV4-3 and TRBJ2-7; D may match TRBD1 or TRBD2 (6 bases each). The CDR3 loop spans 15 amino acids. Germline-derived CDR1 and CDR2 are LGHNA and YSLEER. The germline V and J ends were trimmed by 0 bases and 3 bases, with 12 bases remaining between them. CDR3 protein: CASSQEGGRSYEQYF. The CDR3 coding sequence is TGCGCCAGCAGCCAAGAGGGGGGCCGTAGCTACGAGCAGTACTTC.

This clonotype is categorized as medium-sized. The CDR3 DNA follows: TGTGCCAGCAGTTTCCCTAGCGGTGGCGCAGATACGCAGTATTTT. It encodes CASSFPSGGADTQYF. The chain couples TRBV12-3 or TRBV12-4 to TRBJ2-3; 7 bases are shared with TRBD2. J lost 4 bases, V lost 3 bases, and 7 bases had no gene match. This CDR3 has 15 residues.

In this sample, this clonotype turned up many times. The V gene is TRBV4-2, the J gene TRBJ2-3, with 7 bases matching TRBD1. The V gene end was trimmed by 1 base and the J gene end by 2 bases; junction bases not matched to a gene: 6. The CDR3 has 16 residues. CDR1 is LGHNA, CDR2 YNFKEQ, per germline. CDR3 coding DNA: TGTGCCAGCAGCCAAGTTGTAGGACAGGACACAGATACGCAGTATTTT. Its translation is CASSQVVGQDTDTQYF.

This clonotype was recorded a few times. Written as DNA, the CDR3 is TGTGCCAGCAGCCTTGGACTAGCGGGGCCTCAAGAGACCCAGTACTTC. Its translation: CASSLGLAGPQETQYF. The chain couples TRBV11-2 to TRBJ2-5, with 12 bases fitting TRBD2. The CDR3 sequence is 16 residues long. The germline gives CDR1 SGHAT, CDR2 FQNNGV. Germline trimming cut 5 bases from V and 2 bases from J; bases unmatched to any gene: 6.

This clonotype was seen at least ten times. This sequence joins TRBV4-3 and TRBJ1-4; 9 bases match TRBD1. The CDR3 runs to 16 residues. The trim removed 2 bases at V and 3 bases at J, leaving 4 bases unmatched. Germline V gene sequence: CDR1 LGHNA, CDR2 YSLEER. The CDR3 coding sequence is TGCGCCAGCAGCCAAACAGGGGGCCTGGCTAATGAAAAACTGTTTTTT. It translates to CASSQTGGLANEKLFF.

Many counts were recorded for this clonotype. The chain recombines TRBV28 with TRBJ1-2; 9 positions match TRBD1. CDR3 length equals 15 residues. Trimming took 5 bases from V and 1 from J; bases not matched to a gene: 5. Germline values: CDR1 MDHEN, CDR2 SYDVKM. The CDR3 protein is CASSPGQGYNYGYTF. CDR3 bases: TGTGCCAGCAGTCCCGGACAGGGGTATAACTATGGCTACACCTTC.

V and J are TRBV18 and TRBJ1-1; D unresolved. V shed 2 bases and J shed 1 base, with 8 bases lying between them. Germline V gives CDR1 KGHSH, CDR2 LQKENI. The CDR3 spans 14 residues. This CDR3 reads CASSPNSRNTEAFF. The CDR3 DNA reads as TGTGCCAGCTCACCAAACTCCAGGAACACTGAAGCTTTCTTT. Using reference TRBV18 and TRBJ1-1 for the parts outside the CDR3, the full variable domain is NAGVMQNPRHLVRRRGQEARLRCSPMKGHSHVYWYRQLPEEGLKFMVYLQKENIIDESGMPKERFSAEFPKEGPSILRIQQVVRGDSAAYFCASSPNSRNTEAFFGQGTRLTVV.

This clonotype was recorded at least ten times. The J gene is TRBJ2-5, the V gene TRBV11-2; 11 nucleotides align to TRBD2. This CDR3 has 16 amino acids. The germline V gene encodes CDR1 SGHAT and CDR2 FQNNGV. V trimming: 0 bases; J trimming: 4 bases; junction bases outside the gene matches: 4. CDR3 nucleotide sequence: TGTGCCAGCAGCTTAGATCTGGGACTAGCGGCAGAGACCCAGTACTTC. The encoded protein is CASSLDLGLAAETQYF. Variable domain in full (rest from reference TRBV11-2 and TRBJ2-5): EAGVAQSPRYKIIEKRQSVAFWCNPISGHATLYWYQQILGQGPKLLIQFQNNGVVDDSQLPKDRFSAERLKGVDSTLKIQPAKLEDSAVYLCASSLDLGLAAETQYFGPGTRLLVL.